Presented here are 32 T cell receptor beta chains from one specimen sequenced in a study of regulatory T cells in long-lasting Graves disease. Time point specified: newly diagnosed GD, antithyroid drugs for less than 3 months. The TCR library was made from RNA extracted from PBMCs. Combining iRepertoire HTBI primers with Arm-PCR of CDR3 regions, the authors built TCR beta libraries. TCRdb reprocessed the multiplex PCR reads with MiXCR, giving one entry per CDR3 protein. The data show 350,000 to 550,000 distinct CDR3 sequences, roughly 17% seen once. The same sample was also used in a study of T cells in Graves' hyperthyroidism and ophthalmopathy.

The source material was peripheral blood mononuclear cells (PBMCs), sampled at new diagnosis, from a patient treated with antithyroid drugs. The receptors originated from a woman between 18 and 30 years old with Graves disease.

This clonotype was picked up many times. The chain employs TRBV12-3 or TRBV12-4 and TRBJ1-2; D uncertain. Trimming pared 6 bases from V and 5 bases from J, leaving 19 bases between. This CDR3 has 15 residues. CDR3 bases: TGTGCCAGCAGCCTAAAACGCGTCCTGGAATATGGCTACACCTTC. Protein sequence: CASSLKRVLEYGYTF.

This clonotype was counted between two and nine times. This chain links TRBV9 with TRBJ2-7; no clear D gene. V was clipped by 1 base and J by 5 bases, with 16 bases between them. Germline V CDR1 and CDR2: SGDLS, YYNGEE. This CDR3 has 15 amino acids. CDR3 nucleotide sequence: TGTGCCAGCAGCGTAACCTCCGGTGCTGCTGACGAGCAGTACTTC. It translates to CASSVTSGAADEQYF.

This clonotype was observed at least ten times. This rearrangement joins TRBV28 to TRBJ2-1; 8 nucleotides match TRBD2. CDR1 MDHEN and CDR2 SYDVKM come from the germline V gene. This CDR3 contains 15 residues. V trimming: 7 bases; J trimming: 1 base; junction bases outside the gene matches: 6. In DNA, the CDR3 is TGTGCCAGCATTCCAGCGGGAGAATCCTACAATGAGCAGTTCTTC. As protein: CASIPAGESYNEQFF.

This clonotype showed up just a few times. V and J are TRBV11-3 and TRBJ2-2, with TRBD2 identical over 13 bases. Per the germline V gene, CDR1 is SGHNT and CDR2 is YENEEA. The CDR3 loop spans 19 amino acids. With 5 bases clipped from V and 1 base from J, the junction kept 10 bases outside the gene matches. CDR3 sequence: CASSTPGLAGLQNTGELFF. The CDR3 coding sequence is TGTGCCAGCAGCACCCCGGGACTAGCGGGATTACAGAACACCGGGGAGCTGTTTTTT.

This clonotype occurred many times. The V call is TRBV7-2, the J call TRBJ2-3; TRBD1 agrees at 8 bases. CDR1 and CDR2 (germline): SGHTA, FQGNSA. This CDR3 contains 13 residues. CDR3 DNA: TGTGCACAGGGGGGACAGTCCACAGATACGCAGTATTTT. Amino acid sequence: CAQGGQSTDTQYF.

Here the CDR3 DNA reads TGTGCCAGCAGCGTAGGTAGCGTGCCCTACGAGCAGTACTTC. Its translation: CASSVGSVPYEQYF. The chain carries TRBV9 and TRBJ2-7, with D possibly being TRBD2 (5 bases). The germline gives CDR1 SGDLS, CDR2 YYNGEE. V dropped 0 bases and J dropped 2 bases, with 9 bases sitting between them. This CDR3 contains 14 residues.

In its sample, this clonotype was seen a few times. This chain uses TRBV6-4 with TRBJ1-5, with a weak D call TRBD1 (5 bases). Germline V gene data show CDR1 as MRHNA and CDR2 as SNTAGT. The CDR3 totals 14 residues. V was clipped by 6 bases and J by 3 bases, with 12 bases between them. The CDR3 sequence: CASRSQGYNQPQHF. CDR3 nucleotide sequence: TGTGCCAGCAGATCGCAGGGTTACAATCAGCCCCAGCATTTT.

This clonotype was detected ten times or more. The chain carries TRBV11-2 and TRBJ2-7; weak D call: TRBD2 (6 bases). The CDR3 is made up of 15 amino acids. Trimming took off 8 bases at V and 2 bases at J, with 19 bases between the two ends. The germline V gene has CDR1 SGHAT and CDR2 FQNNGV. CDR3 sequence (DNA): TGTGCCAGCGAACCCCGCCTAGCGTCCACCTACGAGCAGTACTTC. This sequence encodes CASEPRLASTYEQYF.

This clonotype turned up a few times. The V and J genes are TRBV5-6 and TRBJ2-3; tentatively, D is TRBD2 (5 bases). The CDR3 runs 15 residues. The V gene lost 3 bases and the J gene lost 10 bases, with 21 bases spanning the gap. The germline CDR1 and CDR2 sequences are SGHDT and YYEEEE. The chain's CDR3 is CASSWRLAGPRSQYF. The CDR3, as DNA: TGTGCCAGCAGCTGGAGGCTAGCCGGTCCCAGGTCGCAGTATTTT.

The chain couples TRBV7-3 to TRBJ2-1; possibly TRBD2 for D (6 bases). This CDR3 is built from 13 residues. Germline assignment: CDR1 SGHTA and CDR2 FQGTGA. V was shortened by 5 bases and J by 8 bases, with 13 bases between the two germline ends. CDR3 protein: CASSLREYHEQFF. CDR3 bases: TGTGCCAGCAGCCTCCGGGAGTACCATGAGCAGTTCTTC.

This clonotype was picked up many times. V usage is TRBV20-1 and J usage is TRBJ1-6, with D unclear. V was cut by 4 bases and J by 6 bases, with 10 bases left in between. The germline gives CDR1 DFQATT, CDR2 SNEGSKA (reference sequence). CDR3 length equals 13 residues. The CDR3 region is CSANIGPNSPLHF. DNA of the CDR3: TGCAGTGCTAACATAGGCCCTAATTCACCCCTCCACTTT.

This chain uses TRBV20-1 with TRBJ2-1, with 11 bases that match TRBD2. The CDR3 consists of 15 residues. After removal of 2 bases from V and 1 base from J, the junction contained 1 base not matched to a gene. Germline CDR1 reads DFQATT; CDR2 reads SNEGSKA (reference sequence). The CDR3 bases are TGCAGTGCTAGAAGACTAGCGGGATCCTACAATGAGCAGTTCTTC. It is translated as CSARRLAGSYNEQFF.

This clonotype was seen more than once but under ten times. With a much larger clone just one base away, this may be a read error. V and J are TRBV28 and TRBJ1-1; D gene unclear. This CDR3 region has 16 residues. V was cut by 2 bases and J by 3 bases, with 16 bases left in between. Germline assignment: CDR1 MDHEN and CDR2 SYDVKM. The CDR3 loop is CASSLGSRLAYTEAFF. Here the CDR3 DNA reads TGTGCCAGCAGTTTAGGATCTCGATTGGCGTACACTGAAGCTTTCTTT.

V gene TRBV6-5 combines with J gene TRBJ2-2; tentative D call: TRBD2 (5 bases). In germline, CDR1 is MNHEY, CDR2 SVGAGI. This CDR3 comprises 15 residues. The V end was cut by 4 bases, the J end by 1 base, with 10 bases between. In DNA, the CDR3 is TGTGCCAGCAGTTCGGAGGATCTGAACACCGGGGAGCTGTTTTTT. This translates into CASSSEDLNTGELFF.

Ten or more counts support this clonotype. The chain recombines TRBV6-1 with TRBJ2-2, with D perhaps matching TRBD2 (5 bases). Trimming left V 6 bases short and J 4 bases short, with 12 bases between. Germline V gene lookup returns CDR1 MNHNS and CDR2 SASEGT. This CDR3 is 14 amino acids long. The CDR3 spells CASSRLEGTGELFF. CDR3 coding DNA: TGTGCCAGCAGCCGCCTTGAGGGCACCGGGGAGCTGTTTTTT.

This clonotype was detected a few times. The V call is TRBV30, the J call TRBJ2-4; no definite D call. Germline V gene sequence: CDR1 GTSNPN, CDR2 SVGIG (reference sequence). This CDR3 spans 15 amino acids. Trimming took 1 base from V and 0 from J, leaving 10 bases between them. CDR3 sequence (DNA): TGTGCCTGGAGTGGGCAGACACTAGCCAAAAACATTCAGTACTTC. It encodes CAWSGQTLAKNIQYF.

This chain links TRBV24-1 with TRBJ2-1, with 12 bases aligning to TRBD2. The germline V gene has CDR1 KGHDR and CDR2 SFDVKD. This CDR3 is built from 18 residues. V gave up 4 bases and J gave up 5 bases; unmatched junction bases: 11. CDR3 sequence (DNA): TGTGCCACCAGTGACCTAGCGGGAGGGCCTTTTAAAGACAATGAGCAGTTCTTC. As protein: CATSDLAGGPFKDNEQFF.

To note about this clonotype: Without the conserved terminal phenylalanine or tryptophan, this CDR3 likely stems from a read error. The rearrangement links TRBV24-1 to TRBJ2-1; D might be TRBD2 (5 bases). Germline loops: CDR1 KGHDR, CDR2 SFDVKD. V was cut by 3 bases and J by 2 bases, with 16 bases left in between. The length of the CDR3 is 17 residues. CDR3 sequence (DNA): TGTGCCACCAGTGATCAAGCAGGAGGACGAGCCTACAATGAGCAGTTCCTC. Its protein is CATSDQAGGRAYNEQFL.

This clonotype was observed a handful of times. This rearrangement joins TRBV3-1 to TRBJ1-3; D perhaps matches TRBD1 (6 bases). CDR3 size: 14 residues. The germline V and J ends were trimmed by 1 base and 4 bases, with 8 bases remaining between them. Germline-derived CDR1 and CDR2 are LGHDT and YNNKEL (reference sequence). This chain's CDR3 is CASSQGQVGNTIYF. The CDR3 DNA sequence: TGTGCCAGCAGCCAAGGACAGGTCGGAAACACCATATATTTT.

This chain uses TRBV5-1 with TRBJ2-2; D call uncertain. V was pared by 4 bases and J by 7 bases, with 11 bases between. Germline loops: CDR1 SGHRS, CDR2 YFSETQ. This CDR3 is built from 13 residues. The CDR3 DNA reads TGCGCCAGCAGCGGCGAGAATGGCGGGGAGCTGTTTTTT. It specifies CASSGENGGELFF.

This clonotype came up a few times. The chain's CDR3 is CASSPPSGTYNEQFF. DNA of the CDR3: TGTGCCAGCAGCCCCCCTAGCGGGACTTACAATGAGCAGTTCTTC. This chain uses TRBV7-9 with TRBJ2-1; 9 bases align to TRBD2. Germline lookup yields CDR1 SEHNR and CDR2 FQNEAQ (reference sequence). CDR3 length: 15 residues. The V gene end was trimmed by 5 bases and the J gene end by 4 bases; junction bases not matched to a gene: 6.

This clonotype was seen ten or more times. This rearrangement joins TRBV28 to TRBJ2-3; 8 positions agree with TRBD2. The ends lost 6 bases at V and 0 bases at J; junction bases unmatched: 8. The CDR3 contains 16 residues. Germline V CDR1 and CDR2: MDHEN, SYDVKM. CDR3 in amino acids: CASSQSGRVSTDTQYF. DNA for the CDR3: TGTGCCAGCAGCCAGAGCGGGAGAGTGAGCACAGATACGCAGTATTTT.

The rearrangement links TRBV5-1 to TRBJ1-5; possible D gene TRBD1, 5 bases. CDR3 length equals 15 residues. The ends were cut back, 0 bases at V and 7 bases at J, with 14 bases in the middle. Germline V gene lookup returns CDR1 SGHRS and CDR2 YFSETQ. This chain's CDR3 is CASSLVSGTGQPQHF. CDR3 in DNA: TGCGCCAGCAGCTTGGTGTCAGGGACTGGCCAGCCCCAGCATTTT.

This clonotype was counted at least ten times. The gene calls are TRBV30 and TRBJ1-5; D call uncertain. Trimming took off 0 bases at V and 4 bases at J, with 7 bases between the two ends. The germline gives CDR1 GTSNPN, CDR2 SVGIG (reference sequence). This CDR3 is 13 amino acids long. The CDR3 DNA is TGTGCCTGGAGTGTACCCCCGAATCAGCCCCAGCATTTT. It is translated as CAWSVPPNQPQHF.

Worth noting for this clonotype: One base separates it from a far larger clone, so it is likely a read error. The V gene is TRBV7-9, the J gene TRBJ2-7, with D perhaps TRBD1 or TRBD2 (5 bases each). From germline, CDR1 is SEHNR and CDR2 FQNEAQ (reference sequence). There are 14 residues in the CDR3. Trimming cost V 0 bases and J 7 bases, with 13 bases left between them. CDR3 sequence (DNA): TGTGCCAGCAGCTTAGCGGCCGGGGCCAATGAGCAGTACTTC. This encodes CASSLAAGANEQYF.

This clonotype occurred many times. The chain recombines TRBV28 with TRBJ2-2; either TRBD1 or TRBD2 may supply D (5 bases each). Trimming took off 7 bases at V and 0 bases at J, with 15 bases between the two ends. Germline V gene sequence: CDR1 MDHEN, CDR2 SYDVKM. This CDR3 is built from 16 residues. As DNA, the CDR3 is TGTGCCAGCATTTGGGGCGGCGGGTCGAACACCGGGGAGCTGTTTTTT. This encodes CASIWGGGSNTGELFF.

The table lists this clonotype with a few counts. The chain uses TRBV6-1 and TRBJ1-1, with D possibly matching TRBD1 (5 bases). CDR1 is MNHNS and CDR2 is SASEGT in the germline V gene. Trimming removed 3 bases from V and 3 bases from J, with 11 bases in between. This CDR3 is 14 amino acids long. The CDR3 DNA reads TGTGCCAGCAGTGATGGGGGTGGGGACACTGAAGCTTTCTTT. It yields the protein CASSDGGGDTEAFF.

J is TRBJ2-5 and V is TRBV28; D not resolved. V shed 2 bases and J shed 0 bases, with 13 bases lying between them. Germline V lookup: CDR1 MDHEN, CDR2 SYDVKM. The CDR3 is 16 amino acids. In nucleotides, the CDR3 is TGTGCCAGCAGTTTAATGGGTTCGCCGTACCAAGAGACCCAGTACTTC. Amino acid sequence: CASSLMGSPYQETQYF. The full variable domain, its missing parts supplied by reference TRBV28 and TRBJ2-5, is DVKVTQSSRYLVKRTGEKVFLECVQDMDHENMFWYRQDPGLGLRLIYFSYDVKMKEKGDIPEGYSVSREKKERFSLILESASTNQTSMYLCASSLMGSPYQETQYFGPGTRLLVL.

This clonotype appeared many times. This CDR3 is CASSRTSGRADGELFF. CDR3 sequence (DNA): TGTGCCAGCAGCCGGACTAGCGGGAGGGCCGACGGGGAGCTGTTTTTT. J is TRBJ2-2 and V is TRBV5-6, with 15 bases identical to TRBD2. Germline V gene lookup returns CDR1 SGHDT and CDR2 YYEEEE. The CDR3 has 16 amino acids. Trimming at V came to 4 bases and at J to 7 bases, leaving 5 bases not matched to a gene.

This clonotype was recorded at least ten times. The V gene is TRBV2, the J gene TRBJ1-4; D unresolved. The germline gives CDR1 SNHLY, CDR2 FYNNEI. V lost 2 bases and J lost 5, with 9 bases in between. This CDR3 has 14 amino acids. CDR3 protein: CASSESARNEKLFF. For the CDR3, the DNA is TGTGCCAGCAGTGAATCAGCCCGAAATGAAAAACTGTTTTTT.

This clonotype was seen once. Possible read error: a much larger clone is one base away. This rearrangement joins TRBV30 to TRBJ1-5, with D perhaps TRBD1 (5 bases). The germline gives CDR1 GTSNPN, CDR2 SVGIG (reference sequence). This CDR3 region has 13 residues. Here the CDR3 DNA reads TGTGCCTGGAGTAGGGGCGGAGGTCAGCCCCGGCATTTT. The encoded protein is CAWSRGGGQPRHF.

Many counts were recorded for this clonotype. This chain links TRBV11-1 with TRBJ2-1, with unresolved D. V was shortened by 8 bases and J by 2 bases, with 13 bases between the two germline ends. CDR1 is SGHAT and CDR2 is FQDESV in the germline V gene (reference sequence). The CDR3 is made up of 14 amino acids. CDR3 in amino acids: CASHASYTYNEQFF. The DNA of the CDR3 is TGTGCCAGCCACGCGAGCTATACCTACAATGAGCAGTTCTTC.